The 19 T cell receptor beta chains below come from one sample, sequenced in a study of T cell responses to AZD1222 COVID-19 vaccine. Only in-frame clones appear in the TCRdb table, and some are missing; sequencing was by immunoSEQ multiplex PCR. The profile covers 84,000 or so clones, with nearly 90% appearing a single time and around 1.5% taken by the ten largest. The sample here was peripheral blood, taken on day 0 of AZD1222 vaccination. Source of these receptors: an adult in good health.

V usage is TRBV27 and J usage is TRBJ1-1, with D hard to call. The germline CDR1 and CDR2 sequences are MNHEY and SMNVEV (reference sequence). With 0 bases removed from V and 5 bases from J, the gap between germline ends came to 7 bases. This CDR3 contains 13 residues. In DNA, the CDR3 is TGTGCCAGCAGTTTATCCGGAGGGACTGAAGCTTTCTTT. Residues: CASSLSGGTEAFF.

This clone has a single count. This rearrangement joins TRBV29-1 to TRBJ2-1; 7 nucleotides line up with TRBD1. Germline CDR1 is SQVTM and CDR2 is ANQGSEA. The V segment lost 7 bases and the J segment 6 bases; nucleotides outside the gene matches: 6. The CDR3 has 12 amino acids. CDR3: CSANRGPNEQFF. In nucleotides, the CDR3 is TGCAGCGCAAACAGGGGACCCAATGAGCAGTTCTTC.

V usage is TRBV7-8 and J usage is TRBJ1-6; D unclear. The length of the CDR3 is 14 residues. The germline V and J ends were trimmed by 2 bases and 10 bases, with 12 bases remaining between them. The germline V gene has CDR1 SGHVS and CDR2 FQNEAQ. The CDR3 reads CASSLHTGSSPLHF. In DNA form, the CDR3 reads TGTGCCAGCAGCTTACACACGGGAAGCTCACCCCTCCACTTT.

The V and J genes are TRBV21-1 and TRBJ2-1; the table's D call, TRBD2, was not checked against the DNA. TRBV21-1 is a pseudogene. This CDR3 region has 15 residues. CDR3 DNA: TGTGCCAGCAGCCCTTTAGCGGGAGGGCCCAATGAGCAGTTCTTC. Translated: CASSPLAGGPNEQFF.

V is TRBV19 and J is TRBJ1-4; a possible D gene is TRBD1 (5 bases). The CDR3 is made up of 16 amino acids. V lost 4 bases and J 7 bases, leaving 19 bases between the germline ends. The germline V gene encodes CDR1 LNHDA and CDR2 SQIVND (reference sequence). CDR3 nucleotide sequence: TGTGCCAGTAGTAATTCCGGGACGGCCGGGGGTGAAAAACTGTTTTTT. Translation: CASSNSGTAGGEKLFF.

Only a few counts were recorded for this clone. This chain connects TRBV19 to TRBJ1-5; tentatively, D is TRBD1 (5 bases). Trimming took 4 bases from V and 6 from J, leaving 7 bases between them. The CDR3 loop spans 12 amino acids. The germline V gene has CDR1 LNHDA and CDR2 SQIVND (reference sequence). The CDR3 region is CASSTGGQPQHF. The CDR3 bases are TGTGCCAGTAGTACTGGGGGTCAGCCCCAGCATTTT.

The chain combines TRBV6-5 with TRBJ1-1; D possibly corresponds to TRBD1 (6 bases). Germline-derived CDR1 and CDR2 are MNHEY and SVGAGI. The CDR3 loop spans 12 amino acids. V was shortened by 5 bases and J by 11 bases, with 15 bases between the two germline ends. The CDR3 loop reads CASSPSGGRAFF. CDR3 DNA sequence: TGTGCCAGCAGTCCTTCGGGGGGGCGTGCTTTCTTT.

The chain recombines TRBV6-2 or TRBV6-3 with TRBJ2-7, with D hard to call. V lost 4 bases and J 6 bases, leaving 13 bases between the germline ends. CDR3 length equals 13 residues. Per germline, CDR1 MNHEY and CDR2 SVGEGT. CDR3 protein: CASSLSSLLEQYF. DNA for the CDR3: TGTGCCAGCAGTTTAAGCAGCCTACTCGAGCAGTACTTC.

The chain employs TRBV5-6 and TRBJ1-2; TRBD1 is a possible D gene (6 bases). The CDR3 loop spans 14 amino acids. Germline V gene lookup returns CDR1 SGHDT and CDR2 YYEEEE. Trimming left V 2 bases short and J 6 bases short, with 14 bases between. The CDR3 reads CASSLGGLTNGYTF. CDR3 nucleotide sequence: TGTGCCAGCAGCTTAGGGGGGCTAACAAATGGCTACACCTTC.

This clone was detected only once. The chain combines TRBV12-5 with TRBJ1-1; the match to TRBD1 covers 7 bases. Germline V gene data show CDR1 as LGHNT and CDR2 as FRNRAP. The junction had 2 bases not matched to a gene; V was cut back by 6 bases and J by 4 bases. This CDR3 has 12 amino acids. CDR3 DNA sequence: TGTGCTAGTGGCCCAGGGGGCACTGAAGCTTTCTTT. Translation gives CASGPGGTEAFF.

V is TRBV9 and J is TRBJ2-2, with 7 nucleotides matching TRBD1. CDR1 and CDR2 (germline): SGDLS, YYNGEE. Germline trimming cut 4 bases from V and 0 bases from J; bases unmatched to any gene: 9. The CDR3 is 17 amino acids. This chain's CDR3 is CASSSRPQGANTGELFF. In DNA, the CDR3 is TGTGCCAGCAGCTCCCGGCCCCAGGGGGCGAACACCGGGGAGCTGTTTTTT. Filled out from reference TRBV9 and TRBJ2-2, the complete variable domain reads DSGVTQTPKHLITATGQRVTLRCSPRSGDLSVYWYQQSLDQGLQFLIQYYNGEERAKGNILERFSAQQFPDLHSELNLSSLELGDSALYFCASSSRPQGANTGELFFGEGSRLTVL.

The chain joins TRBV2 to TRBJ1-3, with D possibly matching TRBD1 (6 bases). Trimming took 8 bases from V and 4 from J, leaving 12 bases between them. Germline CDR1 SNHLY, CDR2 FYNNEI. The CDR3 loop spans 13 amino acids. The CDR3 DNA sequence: TGTGCCAGCTGGATGGGACACGGAAACACCATATATTTT. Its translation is CASWMGHGNTIYF.

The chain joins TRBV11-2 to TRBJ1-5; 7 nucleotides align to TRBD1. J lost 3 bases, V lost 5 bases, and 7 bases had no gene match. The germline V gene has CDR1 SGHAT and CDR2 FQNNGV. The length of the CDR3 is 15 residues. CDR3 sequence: CASSLAGGNNQPQHF. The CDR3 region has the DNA TGTGCCAGCAGCCTTGCAGGGGGGAACAATCAGCCCCAGCATTTT.

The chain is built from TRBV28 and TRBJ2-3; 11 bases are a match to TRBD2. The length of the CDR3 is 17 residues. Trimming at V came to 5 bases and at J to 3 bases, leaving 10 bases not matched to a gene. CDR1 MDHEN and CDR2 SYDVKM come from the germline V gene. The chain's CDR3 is CASSPFSGRDGTDTQYF. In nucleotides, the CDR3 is TGTGCCAGCAGTCCTTTTAGCGGGAGGGACGGGACAGATACGCAGTATTTT.

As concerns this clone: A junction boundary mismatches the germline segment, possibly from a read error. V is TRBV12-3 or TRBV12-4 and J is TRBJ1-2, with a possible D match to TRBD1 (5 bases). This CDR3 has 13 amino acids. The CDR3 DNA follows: TGTGCCAGCAGCTTAGGGGACCTCCAGGGCTACACCTTC. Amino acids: CASSLGDLQGYTF.

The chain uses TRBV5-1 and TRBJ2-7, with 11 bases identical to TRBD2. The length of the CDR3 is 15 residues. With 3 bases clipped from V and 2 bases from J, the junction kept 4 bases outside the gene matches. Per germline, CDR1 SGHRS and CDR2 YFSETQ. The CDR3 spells CASSYSSGGTYEQYF. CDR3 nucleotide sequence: TGCGCCAGCAGCTACTCTAGCGGGGGGACCTACGAGCAGTACTTC. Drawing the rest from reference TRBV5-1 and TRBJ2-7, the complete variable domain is KAGVTQTPRYLIKTRGQQVTLSCSPISGHRSVSWYQQTPGQGLQFLFEYFSETQRNKGNFPGRFSGRQFSNSRSEMNVSTLELGDSALYLCASSYSSGGTYEQYFGPGTRLTVT.

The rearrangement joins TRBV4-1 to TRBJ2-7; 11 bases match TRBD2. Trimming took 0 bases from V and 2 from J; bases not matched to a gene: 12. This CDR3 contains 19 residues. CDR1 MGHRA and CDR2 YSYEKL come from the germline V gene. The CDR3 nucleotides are TGCGCCAGCAGCCAAGATCTAGCGGGAGGACAGGGTCCCACCTACGAGCAGTACTTC. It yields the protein CASSQDLAGGQGPTYEQYF.

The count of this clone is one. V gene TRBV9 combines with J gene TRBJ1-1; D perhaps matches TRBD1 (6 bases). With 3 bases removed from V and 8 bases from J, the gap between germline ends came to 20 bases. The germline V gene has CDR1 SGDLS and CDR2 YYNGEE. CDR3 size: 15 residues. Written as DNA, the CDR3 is TGTGCCAGCAGCGGGGGGCCGGGACGGCTGAGCGAAGCTTTCTTT. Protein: CASSGGPGRLSEAFF.

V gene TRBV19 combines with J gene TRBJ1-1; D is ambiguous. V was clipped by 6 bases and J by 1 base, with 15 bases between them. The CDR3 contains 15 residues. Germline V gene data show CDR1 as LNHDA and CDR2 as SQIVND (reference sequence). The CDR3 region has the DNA TGTGCCAGTAGCACCCGAAGGATGGGGAACACTGAAGCTTTCTTT. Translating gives CASSTRRMGNTEAFF. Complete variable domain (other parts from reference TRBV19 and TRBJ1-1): DGGITQSPKYLFRKEGQNVTLSCEQNLNHDAMYWYRQDPGQGLRLIYYSQIVNDFQKGDIAEGYSVSREKKESFPLTVTSAQKNPTAFYLCASSTRRMGNTEAFFGQGTRLTVV.